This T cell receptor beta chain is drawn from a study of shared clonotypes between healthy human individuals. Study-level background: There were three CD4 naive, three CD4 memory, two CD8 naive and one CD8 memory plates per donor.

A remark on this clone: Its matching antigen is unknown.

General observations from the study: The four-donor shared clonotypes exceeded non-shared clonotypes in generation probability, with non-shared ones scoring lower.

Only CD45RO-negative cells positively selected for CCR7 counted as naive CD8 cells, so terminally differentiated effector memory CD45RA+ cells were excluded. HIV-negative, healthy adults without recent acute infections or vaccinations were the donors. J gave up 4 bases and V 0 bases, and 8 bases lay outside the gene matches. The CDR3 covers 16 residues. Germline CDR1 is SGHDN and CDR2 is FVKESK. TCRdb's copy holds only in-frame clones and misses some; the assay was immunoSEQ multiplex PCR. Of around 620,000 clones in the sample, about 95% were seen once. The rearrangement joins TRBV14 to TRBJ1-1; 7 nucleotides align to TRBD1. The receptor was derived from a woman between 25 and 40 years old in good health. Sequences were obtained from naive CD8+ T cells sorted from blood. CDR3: CASSQDRGLFSTEAFF. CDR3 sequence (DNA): TGTGCCAGCAGCCAAGATAGGGGGCTTTTTTCCACTGAAGCTTTCTTT.